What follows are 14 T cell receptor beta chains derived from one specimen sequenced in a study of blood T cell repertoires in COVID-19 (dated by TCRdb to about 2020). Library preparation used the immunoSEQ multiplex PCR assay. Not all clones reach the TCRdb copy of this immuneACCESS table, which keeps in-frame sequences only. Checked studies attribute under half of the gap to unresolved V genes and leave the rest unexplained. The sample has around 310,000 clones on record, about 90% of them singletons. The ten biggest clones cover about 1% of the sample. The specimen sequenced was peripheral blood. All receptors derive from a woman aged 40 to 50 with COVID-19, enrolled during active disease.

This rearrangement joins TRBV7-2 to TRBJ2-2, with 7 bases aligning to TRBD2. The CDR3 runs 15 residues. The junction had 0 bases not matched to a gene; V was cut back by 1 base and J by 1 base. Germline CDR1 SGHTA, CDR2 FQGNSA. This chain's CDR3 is CASSLGGGNTGELFF. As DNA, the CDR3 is TGTGCCAGCAGCTTAGGCGGGGGGAACACCGGGGAGCTGTTTTTT. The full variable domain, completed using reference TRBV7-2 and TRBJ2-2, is GAGVSQSPSNKVTEKGKDVELRCDPISGHTALYWYRQSLGQGLEFLIYFQGNSAPDKSGLPSDRFSAERTGGSVSTLTIQRTQQEDSAVYLCASSLGGGNTGELFFGEGSRLTVL.

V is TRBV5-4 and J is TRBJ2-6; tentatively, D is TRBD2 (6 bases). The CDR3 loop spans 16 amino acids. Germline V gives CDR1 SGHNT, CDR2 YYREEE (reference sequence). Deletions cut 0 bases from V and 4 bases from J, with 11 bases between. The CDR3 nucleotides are TGTGCCAGCAGCTTGGTAGGGGACTCCGGGGCCAACGTCCTGACTTTC. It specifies CASSLVGDSGANVLTF. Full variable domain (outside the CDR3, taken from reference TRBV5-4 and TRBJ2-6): ETGVTQSPTHLIKTRGQQVTLRCSSQSGHNTVSWYQQALGQGPQFIFQYYREEENGRGNFPPRFSGLQFPNYSSELNVNALELDDSALYLCASSLVGDSGANVLTFGAGSRLTVL.

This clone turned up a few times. This CDR3 is CASSLRLTGEDTQYF. DNA for the CDR3: TGTGCCAGCAGCTTGCGGCTTACAGGTGAAGATACGCAGTATTTT. This chain uses TRBV5-6 with TRBJ2-3; D may be TRBD1 (5 bases). CDR1 and CDR2 (germline): SGHDT, YYEEEE. The CDR3 sequence is 15 residues long. V lost 1 base, J lost 5 bases, and 14 bases lay in between.

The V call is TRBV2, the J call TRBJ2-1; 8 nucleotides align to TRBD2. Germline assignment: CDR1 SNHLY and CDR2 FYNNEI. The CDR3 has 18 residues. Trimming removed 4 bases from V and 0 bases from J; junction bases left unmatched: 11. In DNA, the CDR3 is TGTGCCAGCAGTGGGGAGGGTCTAGCGGGCTTCTCCTACAATGAGCAGTTCTTC. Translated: CASSGEGLAGFSYNEQFF.

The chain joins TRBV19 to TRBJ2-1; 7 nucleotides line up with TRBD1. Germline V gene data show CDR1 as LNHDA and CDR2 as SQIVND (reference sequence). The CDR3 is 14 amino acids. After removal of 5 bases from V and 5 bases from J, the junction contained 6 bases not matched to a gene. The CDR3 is CASSPYRGNNEQFF. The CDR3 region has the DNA TGTGCCAGTAGTCCCTACAGGGGAAACAATGAGCAGTTCTTC. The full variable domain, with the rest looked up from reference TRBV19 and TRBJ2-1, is DGGITQSPKYLFRKEGQNVTLSCEQNLNHDAMYWYRQDPGQGLRLIYYSQIVNDFQKGDIAEGYSVSREKKESFPLTVTSAQKNPTAFYLCASSPYRGNNEQFFGPGTRLTVL.

The CDR3 here is CASSPEGLGASEQFF. CDR3 nucleotide sequence: TGTGCCAGCAGTCCCGAAGGACTAGGGGCAAGTGAGCAGTTCTTC. V is TRBV27 and J is TRBJ2-1; 7 bases are a match to TRBD2. The germline gives CDR1 MNHEY, CDR2 SMNVEV (reference sequence). The CDR3 has 15 residues. The V segment lost 5 bases and the J segment 9 bases; nucleotides outside the gene matches: 13.

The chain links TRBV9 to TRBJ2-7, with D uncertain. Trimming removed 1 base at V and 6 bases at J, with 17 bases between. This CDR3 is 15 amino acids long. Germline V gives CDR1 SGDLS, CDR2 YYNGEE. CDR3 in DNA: TGTGCCAGCAGCGTATCGCCCTCACCAAGTAGCGAGCAGTACTTC. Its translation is CASSVSPSPSSEQYF.

CDR3 DNA sequence: TGTGCCAGCAGCGTAGCTCCAATAGAAGGGGGCGCAGTATTACAGCCTGAAGCTTTCTTT. As protein: CASSVAPIEGGAVLQPEAFF. The chain combines TRBV9 with TRBJ1-1; 7 bases match TRBD1. Looked up from germline, CDR1 is SGDLS and CDR2 is YYNGEE. This CDR3 has 20 amino acids. J gave up 6 bases and V 0 bases, and 23 bases lay outside the gene matches.

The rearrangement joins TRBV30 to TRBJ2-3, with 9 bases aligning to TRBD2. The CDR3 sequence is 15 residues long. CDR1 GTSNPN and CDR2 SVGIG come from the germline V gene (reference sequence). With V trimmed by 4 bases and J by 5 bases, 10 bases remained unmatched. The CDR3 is CAWNVAGAPGDTQYF. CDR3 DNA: TGTGCCTGGAACGTAGCGGGAGCCCCCGGAGATACGCAGTATTTT.

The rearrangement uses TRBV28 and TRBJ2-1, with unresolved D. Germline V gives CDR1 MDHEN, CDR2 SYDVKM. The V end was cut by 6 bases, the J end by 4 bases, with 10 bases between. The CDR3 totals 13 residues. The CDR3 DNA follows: TGTGCCAGCAGCTTACCCCTATACAATGAGCAGTTCTTC. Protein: CASSLPLYNEQFF.

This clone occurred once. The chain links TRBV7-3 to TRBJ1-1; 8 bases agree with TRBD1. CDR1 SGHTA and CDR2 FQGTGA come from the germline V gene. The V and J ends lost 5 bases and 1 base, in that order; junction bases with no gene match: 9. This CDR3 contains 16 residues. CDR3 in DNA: TGTGCCAGCAGCCCAGGGGGCAGCATGAGGAACACTGAAGCTTTCTTT. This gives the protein CASSPGGSMRNTEAFF.

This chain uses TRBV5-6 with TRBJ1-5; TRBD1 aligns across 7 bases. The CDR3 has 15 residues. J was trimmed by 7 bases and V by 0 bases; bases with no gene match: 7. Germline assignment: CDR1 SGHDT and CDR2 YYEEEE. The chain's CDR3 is CASSLGQGVRQPQHF. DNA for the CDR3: TGTGCCAGCAGCTTGGGACAGGGAGTCCGGCAGCCCCAGCATTTT.

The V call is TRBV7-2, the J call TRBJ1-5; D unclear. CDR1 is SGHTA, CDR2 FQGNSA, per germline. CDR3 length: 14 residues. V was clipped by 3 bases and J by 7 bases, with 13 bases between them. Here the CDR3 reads CASSLGRASQPQHF. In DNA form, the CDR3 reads TGTGCCAGCAGCTTGGGGAGGGCAAGCCAGCCCCAGCATTTT.

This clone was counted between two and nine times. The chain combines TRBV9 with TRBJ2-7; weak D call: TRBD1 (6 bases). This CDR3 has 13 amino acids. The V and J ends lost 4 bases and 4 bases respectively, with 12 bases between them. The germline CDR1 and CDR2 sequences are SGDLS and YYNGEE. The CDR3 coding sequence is TGTGCCAGCAGCCCAAACCAGGGGTACGAGCAGTACTTC. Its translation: CASSPNQGYEQYF. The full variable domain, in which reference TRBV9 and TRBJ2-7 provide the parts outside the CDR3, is DSGVTQTPKHLITATGQRVTLRCSPRSGDLSVYWYQQSLDQGLQFLIQYYNGEERAKGNILERFSAQQFPDLHSELNLSSLELGDSALYFCASSPNQGYEQYFGPGTRLTVT.